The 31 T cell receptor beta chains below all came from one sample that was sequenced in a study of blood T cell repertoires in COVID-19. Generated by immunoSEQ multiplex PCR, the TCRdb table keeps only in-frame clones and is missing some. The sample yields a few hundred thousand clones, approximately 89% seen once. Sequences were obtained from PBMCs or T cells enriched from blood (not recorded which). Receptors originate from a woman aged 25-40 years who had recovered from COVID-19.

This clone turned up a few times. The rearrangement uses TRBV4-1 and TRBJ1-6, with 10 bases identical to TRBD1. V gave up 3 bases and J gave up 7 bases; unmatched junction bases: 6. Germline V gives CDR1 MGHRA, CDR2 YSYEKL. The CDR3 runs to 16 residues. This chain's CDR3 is CASSQPGQGKNSPLHF. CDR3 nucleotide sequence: TGCGCCAGCAGCCAGCCGGGACAGGGGAAGAATTCACCCCTCCACTTT.

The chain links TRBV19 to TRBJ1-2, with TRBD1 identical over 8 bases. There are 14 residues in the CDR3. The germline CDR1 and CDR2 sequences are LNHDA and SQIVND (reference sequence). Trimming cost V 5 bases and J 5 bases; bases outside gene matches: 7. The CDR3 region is CASSYGQGEYGYTF. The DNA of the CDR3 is TGTGCCAGTAGTTATGGACAGGGAGAATATGGCTACACCTTC.

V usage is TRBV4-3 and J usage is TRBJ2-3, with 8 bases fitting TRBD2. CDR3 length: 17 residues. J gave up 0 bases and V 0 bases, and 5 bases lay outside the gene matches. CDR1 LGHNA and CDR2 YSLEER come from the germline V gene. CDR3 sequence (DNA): TGCGCCAGCAGCCAAGATATATCTAGCGGGAGCACAGATACGCAGTATTTT. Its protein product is CASSQDISSGSTDTQYF.

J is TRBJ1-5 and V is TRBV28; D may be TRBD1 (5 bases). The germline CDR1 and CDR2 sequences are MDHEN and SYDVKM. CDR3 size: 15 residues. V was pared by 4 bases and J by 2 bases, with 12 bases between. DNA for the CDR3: TGTGCCAGCAGTTCTCAGGGCGAGGGCAATCAGCCCCAGCATTTT. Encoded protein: CASSSQGEGNQPQHF.

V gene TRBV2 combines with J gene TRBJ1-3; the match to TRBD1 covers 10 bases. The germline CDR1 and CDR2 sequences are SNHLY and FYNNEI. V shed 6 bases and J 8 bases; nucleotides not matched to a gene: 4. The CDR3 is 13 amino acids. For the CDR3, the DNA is TGTGCCAGCAGGGACAGGGGGTTCGACACCATATATTTT. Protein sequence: CASRDRGFDTIYF.

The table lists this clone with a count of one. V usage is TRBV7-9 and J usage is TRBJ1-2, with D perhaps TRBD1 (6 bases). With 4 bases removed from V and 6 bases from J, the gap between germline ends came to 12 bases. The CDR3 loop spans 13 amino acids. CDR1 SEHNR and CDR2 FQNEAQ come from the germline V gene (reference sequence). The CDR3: CASSSTRQDGYTF. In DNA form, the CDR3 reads TGTGCCAGCAGCTCGACCCGACAGGATGGCTACACCTTC.

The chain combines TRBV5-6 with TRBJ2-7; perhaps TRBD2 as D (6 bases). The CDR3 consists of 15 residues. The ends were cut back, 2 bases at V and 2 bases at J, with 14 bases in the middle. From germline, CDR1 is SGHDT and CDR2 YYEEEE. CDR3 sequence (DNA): TGTGCCAGCAGCTTCGTTCCGTCGGGGGCCTACGAGCAGTACTTC. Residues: CASSFVPSGAYEQYF.

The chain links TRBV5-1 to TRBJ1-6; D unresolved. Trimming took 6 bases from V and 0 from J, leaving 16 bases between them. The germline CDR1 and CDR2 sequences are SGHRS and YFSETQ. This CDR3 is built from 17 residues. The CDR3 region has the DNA TGCGCCAGCACCTTCCTTGGTCCGAGCTCCTATAATTCACCCCTCCACTTT. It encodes CASTFLGPSSYNSPLHF.

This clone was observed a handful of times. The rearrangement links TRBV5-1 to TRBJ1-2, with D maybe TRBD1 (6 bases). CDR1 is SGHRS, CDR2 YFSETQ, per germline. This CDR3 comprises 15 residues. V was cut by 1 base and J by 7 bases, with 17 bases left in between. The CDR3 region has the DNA TGCGCCAGCAGCTTGATAGGCACAGGGCTTCTTGGCTACACCTTC. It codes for CASSLIGTGLLGYTF.

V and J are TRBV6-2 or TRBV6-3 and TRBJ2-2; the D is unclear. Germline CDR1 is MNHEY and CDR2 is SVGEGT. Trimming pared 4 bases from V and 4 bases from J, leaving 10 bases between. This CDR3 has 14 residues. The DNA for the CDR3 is TGTGCCAGCAGTTTTAGCTCCCCCACCGGGGAGCTGTTTTTT. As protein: CASSFSSPTGELFF.

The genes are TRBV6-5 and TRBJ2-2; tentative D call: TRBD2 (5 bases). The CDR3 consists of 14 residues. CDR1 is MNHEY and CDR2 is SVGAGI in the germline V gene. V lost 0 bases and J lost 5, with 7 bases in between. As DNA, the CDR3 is TGTGCCAGCAGTTACTCGAGGGATACCGGGGAGCTGTTTTTT. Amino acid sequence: CASSYSRDTGELFF.

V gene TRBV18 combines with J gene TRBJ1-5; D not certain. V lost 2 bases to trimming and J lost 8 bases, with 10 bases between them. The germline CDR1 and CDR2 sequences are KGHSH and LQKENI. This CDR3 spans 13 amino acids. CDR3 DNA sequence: TGTGCCAGCTCACCAGGAGGGCGGGAGCCCCAGCATTTT. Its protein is CASSPGGREPQHF.

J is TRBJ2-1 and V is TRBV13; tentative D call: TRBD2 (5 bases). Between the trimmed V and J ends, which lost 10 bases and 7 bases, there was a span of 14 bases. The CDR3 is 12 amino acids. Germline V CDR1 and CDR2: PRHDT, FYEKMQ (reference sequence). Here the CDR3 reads CATREGRNEQFF. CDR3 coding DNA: TGTGCCACGCGAGAGGGCCGTAATGAGCAGTTCTTC.

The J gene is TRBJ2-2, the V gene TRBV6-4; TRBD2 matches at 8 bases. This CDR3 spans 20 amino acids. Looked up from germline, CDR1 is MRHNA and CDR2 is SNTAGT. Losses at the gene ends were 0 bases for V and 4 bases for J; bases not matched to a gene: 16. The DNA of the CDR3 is TGTGCCAGCAGTGACTCTCTAGCGGGTCACAGTTTGGTTTCCACCGGGGAGCTGTTTTTT. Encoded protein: CASSDSLAGHSLVSTGELFF.

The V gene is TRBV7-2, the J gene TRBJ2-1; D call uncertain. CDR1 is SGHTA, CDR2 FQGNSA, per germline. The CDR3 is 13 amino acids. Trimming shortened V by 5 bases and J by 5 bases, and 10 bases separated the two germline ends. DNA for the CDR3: TGTGCCAGCAGCCCTTATCTTAACAATGAGCAGTTCTTC. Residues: CASSPYLNNEQFF. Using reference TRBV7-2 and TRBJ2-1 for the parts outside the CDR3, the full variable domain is GAGVSQSPSNKVTEKGKDVELRCDPISGHTALYWYRQSLGQGLEFLIYFQGNSAPDKSGLPSDRFSAERTGGSVSTLTIQRTQQEDSAVYLCASSPYLNNEQFFGPGTRLTVL.

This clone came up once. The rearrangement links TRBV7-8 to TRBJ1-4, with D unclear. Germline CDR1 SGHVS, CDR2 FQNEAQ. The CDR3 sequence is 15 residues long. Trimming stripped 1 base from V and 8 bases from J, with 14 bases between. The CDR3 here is CASSLGILRGEKLFF. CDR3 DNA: TGTGCCAGCAGCTTAGGGATCCTCCGAGGGGAAAAACTGTTTTTT.

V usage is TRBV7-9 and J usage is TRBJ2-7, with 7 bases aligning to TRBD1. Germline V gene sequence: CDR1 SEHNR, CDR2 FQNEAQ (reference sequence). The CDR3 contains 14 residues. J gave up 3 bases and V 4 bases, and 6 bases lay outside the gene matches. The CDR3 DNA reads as TGTGCCAGCAGCTGGGGACAGAAAATCTACGAGCAGTACTTC. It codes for CASSWGQKIYEQYF.

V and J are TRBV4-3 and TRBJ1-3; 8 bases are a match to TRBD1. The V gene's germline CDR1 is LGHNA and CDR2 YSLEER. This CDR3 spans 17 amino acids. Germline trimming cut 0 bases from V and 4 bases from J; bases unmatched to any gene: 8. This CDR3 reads CASSQDPGGMAGNTIYF. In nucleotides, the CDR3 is TGCGCCAGCAGCCAAGATCCAGGGGGCATGGCGGGAAACACCATATATTTT.

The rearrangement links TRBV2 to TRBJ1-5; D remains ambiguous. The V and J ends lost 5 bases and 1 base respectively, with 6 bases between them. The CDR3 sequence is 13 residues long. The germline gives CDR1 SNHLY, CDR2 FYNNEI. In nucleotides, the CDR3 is TGTGCCAGCAGTACTAGGAGCAATCAGCCCCAGCATTTT. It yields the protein CASSTRSNQPQHF.

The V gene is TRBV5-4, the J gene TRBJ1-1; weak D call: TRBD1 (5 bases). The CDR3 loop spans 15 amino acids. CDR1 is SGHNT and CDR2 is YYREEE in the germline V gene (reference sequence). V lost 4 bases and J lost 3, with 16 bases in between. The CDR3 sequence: CASSLSWGGDTEAFF. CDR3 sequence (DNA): TGTGCCAGCAGCCTCTCCTGGGGGGGGGACACTGAAGCTTTCTTT.

The CDR3 protein is CASSQDESVPNSPLHF. In DNA form, the CDR3 reads TGCGCCAGCAGCCAAGACGAGTCGGTACCTAATTCACCCCTCCACTTT. V and J are TRBV4-3 and TRBJ1-6; D is unclear. Germline V lookup: CDR1 LGHNA, CDR2 YSLEER. This CDR3 spans 16 amino acids. Between the trimmed V and J ends, which lost 0 bases and 6 bases, there was a span of 12 bases.

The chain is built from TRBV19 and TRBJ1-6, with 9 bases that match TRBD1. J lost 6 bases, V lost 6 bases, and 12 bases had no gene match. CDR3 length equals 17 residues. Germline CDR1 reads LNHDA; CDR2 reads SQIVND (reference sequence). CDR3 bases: TGTGCCAGTAGGATCTGGACAGGGGCGATGTTTAATTCACCCCTCCACTTT. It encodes CASRIWTGAMFNSPLHF.

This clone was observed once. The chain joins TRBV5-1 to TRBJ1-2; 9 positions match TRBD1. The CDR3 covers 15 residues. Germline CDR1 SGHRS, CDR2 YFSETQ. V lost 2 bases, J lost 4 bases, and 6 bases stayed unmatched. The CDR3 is CASSFTGTGPYGYTF. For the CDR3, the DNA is TGCGCCAGCAGCTTTACCGGGACAGGGCCCTATGGCTACACCTTC. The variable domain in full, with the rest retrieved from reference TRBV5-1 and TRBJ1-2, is KAGVTQTPRYLIKTRGQQVTLSCSPISGHRSVSWYQQTPGQGLQFLFEYFSETQRNKGNFPGRFSGRQFSNSRSEMNVSTLELGDSALYLCASSFTGTGPYGYTFGSGTRLTVV.

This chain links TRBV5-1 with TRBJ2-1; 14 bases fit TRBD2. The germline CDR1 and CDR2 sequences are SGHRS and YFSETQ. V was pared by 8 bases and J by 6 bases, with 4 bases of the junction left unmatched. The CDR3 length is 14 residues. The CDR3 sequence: CASGLAGGSNEQFF. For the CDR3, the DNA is TGCGCCAGTGGACTAGCGGGAGGAAGCAATGAGCAGTTCTTC.

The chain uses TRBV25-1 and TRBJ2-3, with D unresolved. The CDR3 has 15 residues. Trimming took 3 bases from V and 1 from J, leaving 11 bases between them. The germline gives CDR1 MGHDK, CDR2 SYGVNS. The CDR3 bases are TGTGCCAGCAGTGACCTGACACATGGCACAGATACGCAGTATTTT. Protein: CASSDLTHGTDTQYF.

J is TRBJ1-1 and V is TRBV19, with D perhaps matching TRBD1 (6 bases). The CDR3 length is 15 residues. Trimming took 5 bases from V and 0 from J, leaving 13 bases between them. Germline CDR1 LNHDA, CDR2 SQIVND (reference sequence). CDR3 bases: TGTGCCAGTAGTCTAAATCAGGGGCTGAACACTGAAGCTTTCTTT. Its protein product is CASSLNQGLNTEAFF.

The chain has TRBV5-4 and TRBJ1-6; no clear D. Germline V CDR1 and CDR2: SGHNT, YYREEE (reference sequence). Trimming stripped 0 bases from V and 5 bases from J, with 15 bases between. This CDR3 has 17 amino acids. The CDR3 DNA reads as TGTGCCAGCAGCTTGGGTCCGATGGGAGGCGATAATTCACCCCTCCACTTT. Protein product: CASSLGPMGGDNSPLHF.

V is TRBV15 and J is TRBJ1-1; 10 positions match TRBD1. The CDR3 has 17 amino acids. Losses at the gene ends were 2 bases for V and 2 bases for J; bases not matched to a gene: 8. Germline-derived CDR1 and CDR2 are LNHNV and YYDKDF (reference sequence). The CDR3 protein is CATSRPLGQGRNTEAFF. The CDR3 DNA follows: TGTGCCACCAGCAGACCCCTGGGACAGGGGAGAAACACTGAAGCTTTCTTT.

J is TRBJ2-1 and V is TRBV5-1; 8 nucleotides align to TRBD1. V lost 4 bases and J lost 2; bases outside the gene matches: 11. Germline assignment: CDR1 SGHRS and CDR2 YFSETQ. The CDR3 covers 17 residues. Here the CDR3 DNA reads TGCGCCAGCAGCCACGACTCCGGGACAGGCGCCTACAATGAGCAGTTCTTC. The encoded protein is CASSHDSGTGAYNEQFF.

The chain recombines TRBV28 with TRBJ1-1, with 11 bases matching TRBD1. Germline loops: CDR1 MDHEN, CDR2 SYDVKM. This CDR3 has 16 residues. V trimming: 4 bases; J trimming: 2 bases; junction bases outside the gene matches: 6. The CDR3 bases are TGTGCCAGCAGTTCGCGGACAGGGGGCCGAAACACTGAAGCTTTCTTT. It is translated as CASSSRTGGRNTEAFF. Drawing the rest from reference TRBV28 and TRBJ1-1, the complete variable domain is DVKVTQSSRYLVKRTGEKVFLECVQDMDHENMFWYRQDPGLGLRLIYFSYDVKMKEKGDIPEGYSVSREKKERFSLILESASTNQTSMYLCASSSRTGGRNTEAFFGQGTRLTVV.

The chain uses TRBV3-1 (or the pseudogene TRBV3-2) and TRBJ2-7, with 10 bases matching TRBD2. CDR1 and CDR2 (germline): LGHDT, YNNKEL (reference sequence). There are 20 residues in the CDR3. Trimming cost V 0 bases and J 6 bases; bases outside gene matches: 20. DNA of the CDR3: TGTGCCAGCAGCCAAGATAGGCCTAGCGGGAGTCATATGGTTCCCTGCGAGCAGTACTTC. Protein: CASSQDRPSGSHMVPCEQYF.